Following are 16 T cell receptor beta chains from one sample sequenced in a study of T cell responses to AZD1222 COVID-19 vaccine. TCRdb keeps only in-frame clones here, not all; method: immunoSEQ multiplex PCR. This sample has about 66,000 clones, with over 80% found just once. Sequenced material: peripheral blood, taken 28 days after the second dose of the MenACWY control vaccine. All receptors derive from an adult who received the MenACWY meningococcal vaccine as a control.

The chain has TRBV5-1 and TRBJ1-3, with 8 bases that match TRBD1. V shed 4 bases and J 0 bases; nucleotides not matched to a gene: 6. Germline CDR1 is SGHRS and CDR2 is YFSETQ. The CDR3 runs to 16 residues. CDR3 sequence (DNA): TGCGCCAGCAGCCGACAGGGGTCCTACTCTGGAAACACCATATATTTT. It encodes CASSRQGSYSGNTIYF.

J is TRBJ2-7 and V is TRBV11-1, with D possibly being TRBD1 (6 bases). Germline V CDR1 and CDR2: SGHAT, FQDESV (reference sequence). Trimming shortened V by 3 bases and J by 3 bases, and 6 bases separated the two germline ends. The CDR3 runs to 12 residues. CDR3 sequence (DNA): TGTGCCAGCAGCTTGACAGGCTACGAGCAGTACTTC. It yields the protein CASSLTGYEQYF.

The chain couples TRBV6-6 to TRBJ2-1; 7 nucleotides agree with TRBD2. V lost 6 bases, J lost 2 bases, and 7 bases stayed unmatched. CDR1 is MNHNY, CDR2 SVGAGI, per germline (reference sequence). CDR3 length equals 15 residues. The CDR3 nucleotides are TGTGCCAGCAGCCTAAGCGGGGTCGCCTACAATGAGCAGTTCTTC. Protein product: CASSLSGVAYNEQFF.

V usage is TRBV28 and J usage is TRBJ1-4; a possible D gene is TRBD1 (5 bases). The germline V gene encodes CDR1 MDHEN and CDR2 SYDVKM. The CDR3 runs 13 residues. V lost 1 base and J lost 8, with 8 bases in between. For the CDR3, the DNA is TGTGCCAGCAGTTTATATCAGGGAGAAAAACTGTTTTTT. Protein product: CASSLYQGEKLFF.

V gene TRBV11-2 combines with J gene TRBJ2-3; the match to TRBD2 covers 8 bases. Germline trimming cut 5 bases from V and 0 bases from J; bases unmatched to any gene: 7. The CDR3 runs 16 residues. Germline V gene sequence: CDR1 SGHAT, CDR2 FQNNGV. The CDR3 loop reads CASSPRGGASTDTQYF. Written as DNA, the CDR3 is TGTGCCAGCAGCCCCCGGGGGGGAGCGAGCACAGATACGCAGTATTTT.

The chain links TRBV11-2 to TRBJ2-7; TRBD2 matches at 10 bases. The V and J ends lost 5 bases and 5 bases, in that order; junction bases with no gene match: 12. Germline V gene sequence: CDR1 SGHAT, CDR2 FQNNGV. This CDR3 has 16 residues. The DNA of the CDR3 is TGTGCCAGCAGCCCTTGGACTAGCGGAGTAGGCGACGAGCAGTACTTC. Translated: CASSPWTSGVGDEQYF.

The rearrangement links TRBV24-1 to TRBJ2-7; 7 bases map to TRBD1. In germline, CDR1 is KGHDR, CDR2 SFDVKD. J was trimmed by 6 bases and V by 3 bases; bases with no gene match: 7. This CDR3 spans 14 amino acids. The CDR3 nucleotides read TGTGCCACCAGTGATACGGGACAGTTTCGCGAGCAGTACTTC. Encoded protein: CATSDTGQFREQYF.

The gene calls are TRBV11-1 and TRBJ2-7, with TRBD2 matching over 7 bases. Germline CDR1 SGHAT, CDR2 FQDESV (reference sequence). The CDR3 is 15 amino acids. V shed 5 bases, J shed 5 bases, and the junction held 12 bases outside the gene matches. CDR3: CASSRPQASGDEQYF. The CDR3 coding sequence is TGTGCCAGCAGCCGACCACAGGCTAGCGGAGACGAGCAGTACTTC.

This chain links TRBV4-3 with TRBJ2-7, with a possible D match to TRBD2 (5 bases). Germline-derived CDR1 and CDR2 are LGHNA and YSLEER. Between the trimmed V and J ends, which lost 1 base and 6 bases, there was a span of 7 bases. The CDR3 consists of 12 residues. The CDR3 loop is CASSQGSGEQYF. DNA of the CDR3: TGCGCCAGCAGCCAAGGAAGCGGCGAGCAGTACTTC.

This chain uses TRBV11-1 with TRBJ2-1; D unclear. Germline lookup yields CDR1 SGHAT and CDR2 FQDESV (reference sequence). The CDR3 runs to 13 residues. Trimming took off 5 bases at V and 7 bases at J, with 12 bases between the two ends. The DNA of the CDR3 is TGTGCCAGCAGCCTACACTGGGGAAATGAGCAGTTCTTC. Its translation: CASSLHWGNEQFF. The full variable domain, its missing parts supplied by reference TRBV11-1 and TRBJ2-1, is EAEVAQSPRYKITEKSQAVAFWCDPISGHATLYWYRQILGQGPELLVQFQDESVVDDSQLPKDRFSAERLKGVDSTLKIQPAELGDSAMYLCASSLHWGNEQFFGPGTRLTVL.

This clone has just a few counts. The rearrangement uses TRBV5-1 and TRBJ2-1, with unresolved D. Trimming took 4 bases from V and 4 from J, leaving 12 bases between them. Germline V gene sequence: CDR1 SGHRS, CDR2 YFSETQ. The CDR3 extends over 14 amino acids. CDR3 DNA sequence: TGCGCCAGCAGCCCGGCCCGACTGTACAATGAGCAGTTCTTC. This translates into CASSPARLYNEQFF. Variable domain in full (rest from reference TRBV5-1 and TRBJ2-1): KAGVTQTPRYLIKTRGQQVTLSCSPISGHRSVSWYQQTPGQGLQFLFEYFSETQRNKGNFPGRFSGRQFSNSRSEMNVSTLELGDSALYLCASSPARLYNEQFFGPGTRLTVL.

The chain uses TRBV19 and TRBJ1-3; no clear D. The germline V and J ends were trimmed by 3 bases and 4 bases, with 4 bases remaining between them. The CDR3 extends over 12 amino acids. CDR1 and CDR2 from the germline V gene are LNHDA and SQIVND (reference sequence). The CDR3 DNA follows: TGTGCCAGTAGTATCGAAGGAAACACCATATATTTT. It yields the protein CASSIEGNTIYF.

This clone occurred a few times. The chain is built from TRBV6-5 and TRBJ2-7, with 8 bases identical to TRBD2. Trimming cost V 5 bases and J 3 bases; bases outside gene matches: 9. CDR3 length: 15 amino acids. From germline, CDR1 is MNHEY and CDR2 SVGAGI. CDR3 nucleotides: TGTGCCAGCAGTAGCCTAGCGGGCGCCAGCTACGAGCAGTACTTC. Protein: CASSSLAGASYEQYF.

The J gene is TRBJ2-7, the V gene TRBV12-3 or TRBV12-4; no reliable D call. Trimming removed 3 bases from V and 6 bases from J, with 9 bases in between. This CDR3 region has 12 residues. This CDR3 is CASSLSRGEQYF. In DNA, the CDR3 is TGTGCCAGCAGTTTGTCCCGCGGCGAGCAGTACTTC.

The rearrangement links TRBV4-1 to TRBJ1-2; no clear D gene. The CDR3 runs 14 residues. Trimming pared 0 bases from V and 3 bases from J, leaving 8 bases between. Germline lookup yields CDR1 MGHRA and CDR2 YSYEKL. The DNA for the CDR3 is TGCGCCAGCAGCCAAGATCAAGCGTACTATGGCTACACCTTC. It translates to CASSQDQAYYGYTF.

The V and J genes are TRBV5-1 and TRBJ2-5; 8 bases agree with TRBD2. The CDR3 is made up of 14 amino acids. The V gene's germline CDR1 is SGHRS and CDR2 YFSETQ. The V and J ends lost 4 bases and 1 base, in that order; junction bases with no gene match: 3. CDR3 DNA sequence: TGCGCCAGCAGCCTGACTAGCGCCCAAGAGACCCAGTACTTC. It yields the protein CASSLTSAQETQYF. The full variable domain, its missing parts supplied by reference TRBV5-1 and TRBJ2-5, is KAGVTQTPRYLIKTRGQQVTLSCSPISGHRSVSWYQQTPGQGLQFLFEYFSETQRNKGNFPGRFSGRQFSNSRSEMNVSTLELGDSALYLCASSLTSAQETQYFGPGTRLLVL.